The TCR beta chain described here comes from a study of T cells in Graves' hyperthyroidism and ophthalmopathy. The CDR3 contains 17 residues. V lost 4 bases to trimming and J lost 2 bases; unmatched junction nucleotides: 11. The germline V gene encodes CDR1 MDHEN and CDR2 SYDVKM. From RNA transcripts, TCR beta CDR3 regions were amplified. TCR CDR3 underwent first-round RT-PCR with the HTBI primer set. TCRdb called the multiplex PCR reads again in MiXCR, with one record for every CDR3 protein. In the table there are around 240,000 distinct CDR3 sequences, 15% to 20% of which are singletons. At least 3 on the Clinical Activity Score was recorded for ophthalmopathy patients, who also had NOSPECS grade at least 4 and duration under 3 months. Pregnant or lactating patients were excluded, as were those with uncontrolled infection or other autoimmune disease. Isolation of PBMCs was performed on 10 ml fresh peripheral blood.

This clonotype was counted only a few times. The rearrangement joins TRBV28 to TRBJ1-5; 7 nucleotides match TRBD1. Material for sequencing was blood. This TCR derives from a woman between 18 and 29 years old with Graves' ophthalmopathy. CDR3 sequence (DNA): TGTGCCAGCAGTTCTCTCGGGACAGCTGGGGGCAATCAGCCCCAGCATTTT. This codes for CASSSLGTAGGNQPQHF.